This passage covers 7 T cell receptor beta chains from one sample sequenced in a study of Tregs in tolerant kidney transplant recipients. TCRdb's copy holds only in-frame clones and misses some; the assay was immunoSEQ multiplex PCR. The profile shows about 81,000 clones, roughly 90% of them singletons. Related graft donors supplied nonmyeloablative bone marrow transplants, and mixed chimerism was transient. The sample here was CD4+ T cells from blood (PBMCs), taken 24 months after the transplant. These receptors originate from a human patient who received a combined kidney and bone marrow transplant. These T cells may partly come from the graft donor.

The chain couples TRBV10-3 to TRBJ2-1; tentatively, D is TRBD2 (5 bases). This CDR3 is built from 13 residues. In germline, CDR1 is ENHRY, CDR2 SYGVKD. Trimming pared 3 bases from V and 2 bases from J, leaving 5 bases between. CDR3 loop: CAISELAYNEQFF. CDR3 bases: TGTGCCATCAGTGAACTAGCCTACAATGAGCAGTTCTTC.

The CDR3 spells CAWRDLTAPNSPLHF. The CDR3 DNA sequence: TGTGCCTGGAGGGACCTGACAGCGCCTAATTCACCCCTCCACTTT. This chain links TRBV30 with TRBJ1-6, with D maybe TRBD1 (5 bases). This CDR3 is 15 amino acids long. Germline V gives CDR1 GTSNPN, CDR2 SVGIG (reference sequence). V was trimmed by 3 bases and J by 6 bases, leaving 15 bases between them.

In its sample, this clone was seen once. The CDR3 region has the DNA TGTGCCAGCAGCCCAAGGGGACTAGCGGGCCAAGGGTTTCTCTACGAGCAGTACTTC. Protein sequence: CASSPRGLAGQGFLYEQYF. The chain uses TRBV14 and TRBJ2-7; 12 bases agree with TRBD2. The V segment lost 4 bases and the J segment 3 bases; nucleotides outside the gene matches: 16. The CDR3 totals 19 residues. In germline, CDR1 is SGHDN, CDR2 FVKESK.

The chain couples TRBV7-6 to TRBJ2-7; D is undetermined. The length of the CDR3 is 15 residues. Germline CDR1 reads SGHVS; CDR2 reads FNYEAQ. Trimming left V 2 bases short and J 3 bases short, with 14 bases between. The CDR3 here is CASSLHATPLYEQYF. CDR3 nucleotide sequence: TGTGCCAGCAGCTTACACGCTACCCCCCTCTACGAGCAGTACTTC.

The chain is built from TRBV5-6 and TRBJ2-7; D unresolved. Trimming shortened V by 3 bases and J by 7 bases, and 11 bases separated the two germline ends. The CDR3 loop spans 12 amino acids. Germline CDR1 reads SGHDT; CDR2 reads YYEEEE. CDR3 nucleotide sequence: TGTGCCAGCAGCTGGCGGTCTGGAGAGCAGTACTTC. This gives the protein CASSWRSGEQYF.

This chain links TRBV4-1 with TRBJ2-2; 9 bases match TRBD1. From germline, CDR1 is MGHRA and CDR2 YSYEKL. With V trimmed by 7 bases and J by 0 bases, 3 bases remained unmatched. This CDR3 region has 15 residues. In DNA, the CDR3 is TGCGCCAGCAAAACAGGGGGCGCGAACACCGGGGAGCTGTTTTTT. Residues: CASKTGGANTGELFF.

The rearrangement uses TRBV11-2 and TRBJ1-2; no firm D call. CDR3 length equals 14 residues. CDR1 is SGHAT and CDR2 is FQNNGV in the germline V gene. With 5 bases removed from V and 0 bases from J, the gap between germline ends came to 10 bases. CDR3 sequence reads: CASSRLVSNYGYTF. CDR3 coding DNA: TGTGCCAGCAGCCGTTTAGTCTCTAACTATGGCTACACCTTC. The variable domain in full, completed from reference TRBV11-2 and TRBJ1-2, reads EAGVAQSPRYKIIEKRQSVAFWCNPISGHATLYWYQQILGQGPKLLIQFQNNGVVDDSQLPKDRFSAERLKGVDSTLKIQPAKLEDSAVYLCASSRLVSNYGYTFGSGTRLTVV.